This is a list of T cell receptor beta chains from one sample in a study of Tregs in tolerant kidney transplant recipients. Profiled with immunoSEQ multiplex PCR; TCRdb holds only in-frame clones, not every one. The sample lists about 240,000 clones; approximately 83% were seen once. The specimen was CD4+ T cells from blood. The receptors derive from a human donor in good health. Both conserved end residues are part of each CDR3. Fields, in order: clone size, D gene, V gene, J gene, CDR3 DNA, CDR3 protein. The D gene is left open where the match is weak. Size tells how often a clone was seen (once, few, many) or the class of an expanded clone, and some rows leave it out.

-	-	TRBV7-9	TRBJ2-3	TGTGCCAGCCGTTCGGGCCCGGCAGATACGCAGTATTTT	CASRSGPADTQYF
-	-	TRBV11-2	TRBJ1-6	TGTGCCAGCAGCTTAGTTGGGGGGTCTAATAATTCACCCCTCCACTTT	CASSLVGGSNNSPLHF
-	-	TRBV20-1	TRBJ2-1	TGCAGTGCTAATTCCTACAATGAGCAGTTCTTC	CSANSYNEQFF
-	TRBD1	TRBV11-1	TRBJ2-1	TGTGCCAGCAGCCGAGACAGGGGGCGAGCCAATGAGCAGTTCTTC	CASSRDRGRANEQFF
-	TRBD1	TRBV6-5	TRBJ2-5	TGTGCCAGCAGTTGGGACAGGGGGAGACGAGAGACCCAGTACTTC	CASSWDRGRRETQYF
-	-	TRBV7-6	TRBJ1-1	TGTGCCAGCAGCTCGGACACGAACACTGAAGCTTTCTTT	CASSSDTNTEAFF
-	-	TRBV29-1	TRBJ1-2	TGCAGCGTGGAGGGACATTCGGGGGGCTACACCTTC	CSVEGHSGGYTF
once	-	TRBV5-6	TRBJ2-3	TGTGCCAGCAGTCCGGGAATTAGGAAAGATACGCAGTATTTT	CASSPGIRKDTQYF
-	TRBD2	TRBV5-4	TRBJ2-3	TGTGCCAGCAGCCCGCCCCTCGGACTAGCGGGATCGCAGTATTTT	CASSPPLGLAGSQYF
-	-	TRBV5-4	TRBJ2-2	TGTGCCAGCAGTCACGGTAGCGCGAACACCGGGGAGCTGTTTTTT	CASSHGSANTGELFF
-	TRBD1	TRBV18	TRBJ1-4	TGTGCCAGCTCGCTCGCGACAGGGGGCAGGAATGAAAAACTGTTTTTT	CASSLATGGRNEKLFF
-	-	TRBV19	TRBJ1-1	TGTGCCAGTAGTATAAGTTTGGGGGCCGCCAGACGAAACACTGAAGCTTTCTTT	CASSISLGAARRNTEAFF